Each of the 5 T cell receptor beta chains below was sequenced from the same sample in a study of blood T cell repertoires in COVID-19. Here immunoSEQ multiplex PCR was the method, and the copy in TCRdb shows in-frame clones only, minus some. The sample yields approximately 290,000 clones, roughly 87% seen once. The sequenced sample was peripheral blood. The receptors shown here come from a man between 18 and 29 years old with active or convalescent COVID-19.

The CDR3 DNA reads TGTGCCAGCAGCTTGTGGGCCGTCTCTGGAAACACCATATATTTT. Amino acid sequence: CASSLWAVSGNTIYF. The chain has TRBV5-6 and TRBJ1-3, with no clear D. The V gene's germline CDR1 is SGHDT and CDR2 YYEEEE. V lost 1 base, J lost 0 bases, and 8 bases lay in between. This CDR3 has 15 amino acids.

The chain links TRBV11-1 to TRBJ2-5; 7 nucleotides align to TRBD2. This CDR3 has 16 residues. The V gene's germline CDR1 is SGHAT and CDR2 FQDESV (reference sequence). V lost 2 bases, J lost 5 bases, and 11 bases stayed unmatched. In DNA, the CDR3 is TGTGCCAGCAGCTTAACCAGCGGGGAGGTTTGGGAGACCCAGTACTTC. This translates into CASSLTSGEVWETQYF.

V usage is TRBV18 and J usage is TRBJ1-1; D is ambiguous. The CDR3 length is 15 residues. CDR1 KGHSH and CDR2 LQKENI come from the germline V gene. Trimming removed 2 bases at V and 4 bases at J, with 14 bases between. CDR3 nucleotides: TGTGCCAGCTCACCAATTTCCGGTTTTGGCACTGAAGCTTTCTTT. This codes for CASSPISGFGTEAFF.

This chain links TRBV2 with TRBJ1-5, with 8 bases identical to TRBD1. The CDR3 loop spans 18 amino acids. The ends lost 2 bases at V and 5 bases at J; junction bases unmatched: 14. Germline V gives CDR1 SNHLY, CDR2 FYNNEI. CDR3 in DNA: TGTGCCAGCAGTGAATCAGGGGGCGCAGGAGTAGATTATCAGCCCCAGCATTTT. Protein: CASSESGGAGVDYQPQHF.

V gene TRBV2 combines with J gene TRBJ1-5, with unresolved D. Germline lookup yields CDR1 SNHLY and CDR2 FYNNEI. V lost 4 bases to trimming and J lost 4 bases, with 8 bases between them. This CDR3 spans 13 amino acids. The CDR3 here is CASSGTENQPQHF. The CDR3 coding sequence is TGTGCCAGCAGTGGGACTGAAAATCAGCCCCAGCATTTT.